These 4 T cell receptor beta chains share one sample of origin, sequenced in a study of blood T cell repertoires in COVID-19. Sequenced by immunoSEQ multiplex PCR; TCRdb stores in-frame clones only, minus some. The sample yields 200,000 to 250,000 clones, about 85% seen once. Input material: PBMCs or T cells enriched from blood (not recorded which). The receptors were gathered from a man between 25 and 39 years old who had recovered from COVID-19.

This chain joins TRBV4-3 and TRBJ2-1; 8 bases fit TRBD2. V was pared by 0 bases and J by 0 bases, with 1 base of the junction left unmatched. The germline gives CDR1 LGHNA, CDR2 YSLEER. The CDR3 has 16 residues. CDR3 nucleotides: TGCGCCAGCAGCCAAGATCTAGCGGGCTCCTACAATGAGCAGTTCTTC. As protein: CASSQDLAGSYNEQFF.

The gene calls are TRBV29-1 and TRBJ2-7, with D possibly TRBD1 on 6 matching bases. Germline-derived CDR1 and CDR2 are SQVTM and ANQGSEA. Trimming cost V 5 bases and J 6 bases, with 17 bases left between them. The CDR3 consists of 13 residues. The CDR3 region is CSVLLQGHGEQYF. The CDR3 DNA reads as TGCAGCGTTCTTTTACAGGGTCACGGCGAGCAGTACTTC.

The rearrangement joins TRBV7-8 to TRBJ2-7; perhaps TRBD1 as D (6 bases). V was cut by 1 base and J by 2 bases, with 15 bases left in between. There are 16 residues in the CDR3. Germline CDR1 and CDR2: SGHVS and FQNEAQ. The CDR3 sequence is CASSLVSGTQTYEQYF. The CDR3 DNA sequence: TGTGCCAGCAGCTTAGTTTCCGGGACACAAACCTACGAGCAGTACTTC.

The rearrangement links TRBV28 to TRBJ2-3; 7 bases are shared with TRBD2. The CDR3 loop spans 15 amino acids. CDR1 and CDR2 (germline): MDHEN, SYDVKM. The V and J ends lost 2 bases and 0 bases, in that order; junction bases with no gene match: 2. The CDR3 DNA is TGTGCCAGCAGTTTAGGTAGCGGGAGCACAGATACGCAGTATTTT. Translated: CASSLGSGSTDTQYF. Supplemented by reference TRBV28 and TRBJ2-3, the full variable domain reads DVKVTQSSRYLVKRTGEKVFLECVQDMDHENMFWYRQDPGLGLRLIYFSYDVKMKEKGDIPEGYSVSREKKERFSLILESASTNQTSMYLCASSLGSGSTDTQYFGPGTRLTVL.